Listed below are T cell receptor beta chains from one sample, sequenced in a study of OX40 agonist ivuxolimab in advanced cancers. Here immunoSEQ multiplex PCR was the method, and the copy in TCRdb shows in-frame clones only, minus some. In the table there are 55,000 to 65,000 clones, about 90% of which are singletons. The sample here was CD4+ or CD8+ T cells sorted from blood, taken in a trial of the OX40 agonist ivuxolimab. The receptors here all came from an adult with an advanced solid tumor such as melanoma, head and neck, liver or kidney cancer. Each CDR3 is given with its conserved first and last residue. Each record gives: V gene, J gene, clone size, D gene, CDR3 DNA, CDR3 protein. A D gene is named only where the DNA matches it firmly. Size is stated for part of the rows, as once, few or many counts, or as a class when the clone is expanded.

TRBV7-2	TRBJ1-1	-	-	TGTGCCAGCAGCTTAAGTATGGGGGTCAACACTGAAGCTTTCTTT	CASSLSMGVNTEAFF
TRBV7-2	TRBJ1-3	-	-	TGTGCCAGCAGCTTAGTGGCAGGGCATGAAAACACCATATATTTT	CASSLVAGHENTIYF
TRBV7-2	TRBJ1-2	-	-	TGTGCCAGCAGCCCCGACAAGAACTATGGCTACACCTTC	CASSPDKNYGYTF
TRBV19	TRBJ2-1	-	TRBD2	TGTGCCAGTAGCAACCCGGGACTAGGGGAGGGGGAGCAGTTCTTC	CASSNPGLGEGEQFF
TRBV5-1	TRBJ1-1	-	-	TGCGCCAGCAGCTTGGGTACTGAAGCTTTCTTT	CASSLGTEAFF
TRBV19	TRBJ2-7	-	TRBD1	TGTGCCAGTAGTATAAGAAGGGGGACAGACGAGCAGTACTTC	CASSIRRGTDEQYF
TRBV7-3	TRBJ1-1	-	-	TGTGCCAGCAGCTCCCAAGGCCCGAACACTGAAGCTTTCTTT	CASSSQGPNTEAFF
TRBV11-3	TRBJ2-5	-	-	TGTGCCAGCAGCTTAGATCTCGGGGGGACCCAGTACTTC	CASSLDLGGTQYF
TRBV29-1	TRBJ2-7	-	-	TGCAGCGCACGGGACCGACGATCCTCCTACGAGCAGTACTTC	CSARDRRSSYEQYF
TRBV4-1	TRBJ2-7	-	-	TGCGCCAGCAGCCAAATTGGTATCAGGAGCTCCTACGAGCAGTACTTC	CASSQIGIRSSYEQYF
TRBV7-2	TRBJ2-5	-	TRBD1	TGTGCCAGCAGCTTATGGGGGACAGGGGCCGCGGAGACCCAGTACTTC	CASSLWGTGAAETQYF
TRBV12-5	TRBJ1-1	once	TRBD1	TGTGCTAGTGGTAGGACAGGGGGCATGGAACCGAACACTGAAGCTTTCTTT	CASGRTGGMEPNTEAFF
TRBV5-1	TRBJ2-1	-	TRBD2	TGCGCCAGCAGCGCGGGGGGGCTAGCGGGAGGGCCTAGAGTGAATGAGCAGTTCTTC	CASSAGGLAGGPRVNEQFF
TRBV2	TRBJ2-5	-	-	TGTGCCAGCGCAGACAGGGAGGGAGAGACCCAGTACTTC	CASADREGETQYF
TRBV2	TRBJ1-1	once	-	TGTGCTAGCAGGTGGCGGACAAACACTGAAGCTTTCTTT	CASRWRTNTEAFF
TRBV6-5	TRBJ2-5	-	-	TGTGCCAGCAGTTACTCGATCGCGGGCTCACAAGAGACCCAGTACTTC	CASSYSIAGSQETQYF
TRBV29-1	TRBJ2-5	once	-	TGCAGCGGGGTCCGGGACCTATCCCGGGTGACCCAGTACTTC	CSGVRDLSRVTQYF
TRBV5-1	TRBJ2-1	-	-	TGCGCCAGCAGCTTGAGGGCTATCAATGAGCAGTTCTTC	CASSLRAINEQFF
TRBV7-8	TRBJ1-1	-	-	TGTGCCAGCAGCCCAATCAGCGGAACTGAAGCTTTCTTT	CASSPISGTEAFF
TRBV5-5	TRBJ2-7	-	TRBD1	TGTGCCAGCAGCCGGGGACAGGGTCCGTCCTACGAGCAGTACTTC	CASSRGQGPSYEQYF
TRBV7-9	TRBJ2-2	-	-	TGTGCCAGCAGCCCGTTGGCCGGGGAGCTGTTTTTT	CASSPLAGELFF
TRBV7-2	TRBJ2-3	-	TRBD2	TGTGCCAGCAGCCAGAGATCGGGACTAGCTAATACAGATACGCAGTATTTT	CASSQRSGLANTDTQYF
TRBV18	TRBJ1-1	few	-	TGTGCCAGCTCACCAGGTCGTGAGGTCACTGAAGCTTTCTTT	CASSPGREVTEAFF
TRBV28	TRBJ2-6	-	-	TGTGCCAGCAGTTTAAAGGGGGGCCGGAGCTCTGGGGCCAACGTCCTGACTTTC	CASSLKGGRSSGANVLTF
TRBV5-4	TRBJ2-7	-	-	TGTGCCAGCAGCTTGGGTCATAGCTCCTACGAGCAGTACTTC	CASSLGHSSYEQYF
TRBV11-2	TRBJ2-3	-	-	TGTGCCAGCAGCTTAGCTAGGGCCAGGGATACGCAGTATTTT	CASSLARARDTQYF
TRBV7-9	TRBJ2-2	-	-	TGTGCCAGCAGCTTAGAACCCGGGGAGCTGTTTTTT	CASSLEPGELFF
TRBV15	TRBJ2-6	-	-	TGTGCCACCAGCAGAGACAGGGCCGGGGCCAACGTCCTGACTTTC	CATSRDRAGANVLTF
TRBV9	TRBJ2-3	few	-	TGTGCCAGCAGCGCCCATATCGGGTTTGGCACAGATACGCAGTATTTT	CASSAHIGFGTDTQYF
TRBV29-1	TRBJ1-2	-	TRBD1	TGCAGTTCGGGACAGGGGATAGATGGCTACACCTTC	CSSGQGIDGYTF
TRBV7-9	TRBJ1-3	-	-	TGTGCCAGCAGCCGCGGACGGGACTCTGGAAACACCATATATTTT	CASSRGRDSGNTIYF
TRBV11-3	TRBJ2-5	-	-	TGTGCCAGCAGCTTTCGGGTTGAGACCCAGTACTTC	CASSFRVETQYF
TRBV28	TRBJ2-4	-	-	TGTGCCAGCAGTAGAGAGGGAGCCAAAAACATTCAGTACTTC	CASSREGAKNIQYF
TRBV5-1	TRBJ2-5	-	-	TGCGCCAGCAGGTCAGGGCCACAAGAGACCCAGTACTTC	CASRSGPQETQYF
TRBV6-6	TRBJ2-7	-	-	TGTGCCAGCAGCCGCGTTCTTACTTTGGGCGAGCAGTACTTC	CASSRVLTLGEQYF
TRBV4-3	TRBJ2-1	-	TRBD2	TGCGCCAGCAGCCAAGATGGGACTAGCGTTCCGCAGTTCTTC	CASSQDGTSVPQFF
TRBV14	TRBJ2-2	-	TRBD2	TGTGCCAGCAGCCAAGATTGGGAATTAGCGGGAGGCACCGGGGAGCTGTTTTTT	CASSQDWELAGGTGELFF
TRBV5-4	TRBJ2-5	-	TRBD1	TGTGCCAGCAGTTCTCCTCGGACAGGGGCCGTCCAGACCCAGTACTTC	CASSSPRTGAVQTQYF
TRBV7-2	TRBJ2-2	-	-	TGTGCCAGCAGCCCAGAAACCGGGGAGCTGTTTTTT	CASSPETGELFF
TRBV11-2	TRBJ2-7	-	-	TGTGCCAGCAGCCCGACGCGTTGGGAGTCCTACGAGCAGTACTTC	CASSPTRWESYEQYF
TRBV19	TRBJ1-5	-	TRBD1	TGTGCCATTGGGACAGGGGGGTTAAAGGATCAGCCCCAGCATTTT	CAIGTGGLKDQPQHF
TRBV7-8	TRBJ1-5	few	-	TGTGCCAGCAGCTTGCTGACGGGGCAGAATCAGCCCCAGCATTTT	CASSLLTGQNQPQHF
TRBV7-8	TRBJ2-7	-	-	TGTGCCAGCAGCAGGGACGAGCAGTACTTC	CASSRDEQYF
TRBV7-9	TRBJ2-5	-	-	TGTGCCAGCTCCCAAGAGACCCAGTACTTC	CASSQETQYF
TRBV7-8	TRBJ2-3	-	-	TGTGCCAGCATCATAGGTCGGCAGGGGCCCCGCACAGATACGCAGTATTTT	CASIIGRQGPRTDTQYF
TRBV15	TRBJ1-1	-	-	TGTGCCACCAGCAGCCCCAGGACGGGGAACACTGAAGCTTTCTTT	CATSSPRTGNTEAFF
TRBV10-3	TRBJ1-3	-	-	TGTGCCATCAGTGACGGTCGGGAGGGAAACACCATATATTTT	CAISDGREGNTIYF
TRBV18	TRBJ1-2	-	-	TGTGCCAGCTCACCCGAGCGGAGTCGTGGATATGAGGGCTACACCTTC	CASSPERSRGYEGYTF
TRBV11-2	TRBJ2-1	-	TRBD2	TGTGCCAGCAGCCCCGAAGGTAGCGGGAGCGCCTACAATGAGCAGTTCTTC	CASSPEGSGSAYNEQFF
TRBV19	TRBJ2-1	-	-	TGTGCCAGTAGCTCGTCCCCGAATGAGCAGTTCTTC	CASSSSPNEQFF